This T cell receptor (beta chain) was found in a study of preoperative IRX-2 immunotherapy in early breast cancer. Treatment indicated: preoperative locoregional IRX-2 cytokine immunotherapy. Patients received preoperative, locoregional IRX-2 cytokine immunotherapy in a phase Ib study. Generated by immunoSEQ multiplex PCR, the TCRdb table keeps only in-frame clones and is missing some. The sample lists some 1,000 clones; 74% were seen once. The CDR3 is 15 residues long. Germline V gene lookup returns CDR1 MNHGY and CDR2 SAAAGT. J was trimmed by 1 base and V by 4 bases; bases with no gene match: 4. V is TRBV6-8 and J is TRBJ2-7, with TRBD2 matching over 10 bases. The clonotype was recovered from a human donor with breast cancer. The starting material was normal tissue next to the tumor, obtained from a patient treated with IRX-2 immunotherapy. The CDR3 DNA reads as TGTGCCAGCAGTTTTGGACTAGCGGCTTCCTACGAGCAGTACTTC. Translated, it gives CASSFGLAASYEQYF.